The 25 T cell receptor beta chains given below trace back to one sample, sequenced in a study of blood T cells in healthy people across ages (dated by TCRdb to the mid-2010s). The method was 5' RACE. The sequencer was an Illumina HiSeq 2500. The second PCR ran for about 7 to 11 cycles and used a J-beta primer mix along with a sample-barcoded 5' primer. TCRdb applied fastp at Q25 and MiXCR to the public reads, then kept only in-frame beta chains. Entries that share a CDR3 protein sequence are merged under the most common genes and DNA. A total of about 1,800,000 distinct CDR3 sequences appear in this sample, approximately 28% of them only once. The ten top clones hold less than 9.5% of the sample. The sequencing sample was made of blood. Source of these receptors: a woman between 25 and 40 years old in good health.

The chain uses TRBV12-3 or TRBV12-4 and TRBJ1-3, with D unclear. This CDR3 has 15 residues. With 3 bases removed from V and 0 bases from J, the gap between germline ends came to 9 bases. The CDR3 region has the DNA TGTGCCAGCAGTTTTGGACGGGGCTCTGGAAACACCATATATTTT. The encoded protein is CASSFGRGSGNTIYF.

V is TRBV10-3 and J is TRBJ2-2; the D is unclear. The V gene's germline CDR1 is ENHRY and CDR2 SYGVKD. V was trimmed by 11 bases and J by 7 bases, leaving 17 bases between them. This CDR3 is built from 13 residues. The CDR3 nucleotides are TGTGCCGCCCGCCTTGAACTCTGCGGGGAGCTGTTTTTT. This gives the protein CAARLELCGELFF.

This clonotype has a count of ten or more. This chain uses TRBV7-2 with TRBJ2-5; D may be TRBD1 or TRBD2 (5 bases each). The DNA matches TRBJ2-3 better at its end, which makes the J call doubtful. Germline V gene lookup returns CDR1 SGHTA and CDR2 FQGNSA. This CDR3 has 12 amino acids. The CDR3: CASSPTRGTQYF. CDR3 DNA: TGTGCCAGCAGCCCTACTAGGGGAACGCAGTATTTT.

The rearrangement uses TRBV29-1 and TRBJ2-3; 9 nucleotides match TRBD2. Trimming at V came to 3 bases and at J to 0 bases, leaving 13 bases not matched to a gene. Germline-derived CDR1 and CDR2 are SQVTM and ANQGSEA. The CDR3 length is 18 residues. This chain's CDR3 is CSVEAGESGGISTDTQYF. DNA for the CDR3: TGCAGCGTTGAGGCCGGGGAAAGCGGGGGGATTAGCACAGATACGCAGTATTTT.

The chain has TRBV5-5 and TRBJ1-1, with D perhaps matching TRBD1 (5 bases). Between the trimmed V and J ends, which lost 3 bases and 4 bases, there was a span of 16 bases. The CDR3 is made up of 15 amino acids. CDR1 SGHKS and CDR2 YYEKEE come from the germline V gene (reference sequence). CDR3 sequence (DNA): TGTGCCAGCAGCTGGGGCTCAATCGGGGGCACTGAAGCTTTCTTT. Encoded protein: CASSWGSIGGTEAFF. Using reference TRBV5-5 and TRBJ1-1 for the parts outside the CDR3, the full variable domain is DAGVTQSPTHLIKTRGQQVTLRCSPISGHKSVSWYQQVLGQGPQFIFQYYEKEERGRGNFPDRFSARQFPNYSSELNVNALLLGDSALYLCASSWGSIGGTEAFFGQGTRLTVV.

This clonotype has ten or more counts. The chain is built from TRBV5-1 and TRBJ2-1; weak D call: TRBD2 (5 bases). Trimming left V 1 base short and J 0 bases short, with 8 bases between. CDR1 is SGHRS, CDR2 YFSETQ, per germline. This CDR3 is 15 amino acids long. The CDR3 region is CASSLIAGSYNEQFF. In nucleotides, the CDR3 is TGCGCCAGCAGCTTGATCGCGGGCTCCTACAATGAGCAGTTCTTC.

This clonotype was seen a handful of times. The J gene is TRBJ2-4, the V gene TRBV14, with a weak D call TRBD2 (6 bases). CDR3 length: 12 amino acids. The germline CDR1 and CDR2 sequences are SGHDN and FVKESK. The V end lost 1 base, the J end lost 14 bases, and 12 bases lay between the germline ends. CDR3 DNA sequence: TGTGCCAGCAGCCAAGCTGGGGGGAGCGAGTACTTC. This encodes CASSQAGGSEYF.

Regarding this clonotype: A read error may produce the germline difference seen at one junction end. This chain links TRBV18 with TRBJ1-5; 7 positions agree with TRBD1. Looked up from germline, CDR1 is KGHSH and CDR2 is LQKENI. CDR3 length: 15 residues. The CDR3 spells CAGSPLQGDNQPQHF. In DNA form, the CDR3 reads TGTGCCGGCTCACCACTTCAGGGGGACAATCAGCCCCAGCATTTT.

The chain couples TRBV29-1 to TRBJ2-1; 7 nucleotides match TRBD1. J lost 6 bases, V lost 7 bases, and 9 bases had no gene match. Germline loops: CDR1 SQVTM, CDR2 ANQGSEA. CDR3 length equals 13 residues. The CDR3 region has the DNA TGCAGCGGATACAGGGGTAGCCCCAATGAGCAGTTCTTC. This encodes CSGYRGSPNEQFF.

The chain carries TRBV5-1 and TRBJ2-1; 9 bases match TRBD2. The CDR3 is 15 amino acids. Trimming cost V 0 bases and J 7 bases; bases outside gene matches: 5. Germline V gene sequence: CDR1 SGHRS, CDR2 YFSETQ. The CDR3 DNA reads TGCGCCAGCAGCTTGGTAGCGGGGGCCATGAATGAGCAGTTCTTC. Amino acid sequence: CASSLVAGAMNEQFF.

This chain connects TRBV24-1 to TRBJ1-1; no clear D gene. Germline V gives CDR1 KGHDR, CDR2 SFDVKD. The V end was cut by 0 bases, the J end by 0 bases, with 1 base between. The CDR3 runs to 13 residues. This CDR3 is CATSDLMNTEAFF. The DNA of the CDR3 is TGTGCCACCAGTGATTTGATGAACACTGAAGCTTTCTTT.

J is TRBJ2-1 and V is TRBV12-3 or TRBV12-4; weak D call: TRBD1 (5 bases). V was trimmed by 3 bases and J by 0 bases, leaving 15 bases between them. The CDR3 length is 17 residues. The CDR3: CASSFLRVRDSYNEQFF. The CDR3 DNA follows: TGTGCCAGCAGTTTCCTGCGCGTCAGGGACTCCTACAATGAGCAGTTCTTC.

V and J are TRBV29-1 and TRBJ2-2; 8 nucleotides line up with TRBD2. Per germline, CDR1 SQVTM and CDR2 ANQGSEA. V was pared by 7 bases and J by 4 bases, with 8 bases of the junction left unmatched. The CDR3 loop spans 14 amino acids. The CDR3 sequence: CSAGLAGATGELFF. CDR3 sequence (DNA): TGCAGCGCTGGACTAGCTGGGGCCACCGGGGAGCTGTTTTTT.

This clonotype was recorded once. Germline and junction disagree at one end, which may indicate a read error. The chain links TRBV5-1 to TRBJ2-5; D possibly corresponds to TRBD1 (6 bases). The CDR3 is made up of 15 amino acids. Germline values: CDR1 SGHRS, CDR2 YFSETQ. CDR3 nucleotide sequence: TGCGCCAGCAGCTTGTCGGGACACCACCAAGAGACCCGGTACTTC. Residues: CASSLSGHHQETRYF.

This clonotype was detected ten times or more. CDR3: CSVDGNNEQFF. CDR3 bases: TGCAGCGTTGACGGCAACAATGAGCAGTTCTTC. The chain couples TRBV29-1 to TRBJ2-1; D unclear. The CDR3 sequence is 11 residues long. Germline V CDR1 and CDR2: SQVTM, ANQGSEA. V lost 3 bases to trimming and J lost 5 bases, with 5 bases between them.

This clonotype was seen more than once but under ten times. J is TRBJ2-5 and V is TRBV5-6; 9 bases line up with TRBD2. The DNA end is a closer match to TRBJ2-7, so the J assignment may be wrong. Per germline, CDR1 SGHDT and CDR2 YYEEEE. The CDR3 covers 16 residues. The CDR3 loop reads CASSLGVGLAGTEQYF. The CDR3 DNA follows: TGTGCCAGCAGCTTGGGGGTGGGTCTAGCGGGAACCGAGCAGTACTTC.

The V gene is TRBV13, the J gene TRBJ2-5; D may be TRBD1 (6 bases). V was shortened by 3 bases and J by 4 bases, with 18 bases between the two germline ends. There are 16 residues in the CDR3. Germline values: CDR1 PRHDT, CDR2 FYEKMQ (reference sequence). The CDR3: CASSFARQGTPETQYF. DNA for the CDR3: TGTGCCAGCAGCTTTGCGCGGCAGGGGACCCCAGAGACCCAGTACTTC.

This CDR3 is CSVQRRDRKRYTEAFF. DNA of the CDR3: TGCAGCGTCCAAAGGAGGGACAGGAAGAGGTACACTGAAGCTTTCTTT. This sequence joins TRBV29-1 and TRBJ1-1, with TRBD1 matching over 8 bases. The CDR3 is 16 amino acids. Germline V gene sequence: CDR1 SQVTM, CDR2 ANQGSEA. V trimming: 6 bases; J trimming: 3 bases; junction bases outside the gene matches: 15.

In the case of this clonotype: At one end the junction does not follow the germline gene, possibly because of a read error. V usage is TRBV24-1 and J usage is TRBJ2-1, with 13 bases lining up with TRBD2. From germline, CDR1 is KGHDR and CDR2 SFDVKD. The CDR3 is 16 residues long. The CDR3 region has the DNA TGTGTCACCAGTGAAATGGGACTAGCGGGGACCAATGAGCAGTTCTTC. Protein sequence: CVTSEMGLAGTNEQFF.

This clonotype was found a few times. At one end, the junction sequence differs from germline, possibly due to a read error. The chain joins TRBV7-2 to TRBJ2-3; no clear D gene. Germline CDR1 and CDR2: SGHTA and FQGNSA. CDR3 length equals 16 residues. The CDR3 DNA reads as TGTGCCAGTAGCTTACGGCCGGGCGTCGGCACAGATACGCAGTATTTT. Translated, it gives CASSLRPGVGTDTQYF.

The chain uses TRBV24-1 and TRBJ1-4; TRBD1 matches 10 bases. The CDR3 runs to 15 residues. Germline values: CDR1 KGHDR, CDR2 SFDVKD. The J segment lost 7 bases and the V segment lost 7 bases, leaving 8 bases of the junction unmatched. The CDR3, as DNA: TGTGCCACCAGCCCATCCGGGACAGGGGCTGAAAAACTGTTTTTT. Its protein is CATSPSGTGAEKLFF.

V is TRBV7-2 and J is TRBJ1-2, with 7 positions matching TRBD1. V lost 5 bases and J lost 8; bases outside the gene matches: 11. This CDR3 has 14 residues. Germline-derived CDR1 and CDR2 are SGHTA and FQGNSA. The DNA for the CDR3 is TGTGCCAGCAGCACACGACAGGGCTCGGAAGGCTACACCTTC. This encodes CASSTRQGSEGYTF.

The chain has TRBV29-1 and TRBJ2-2; TRBD1 agrees at 8 bases. The CDR3 loop spans 14 amino acids. The germline V gene has CDR1 SQVTM and CDR2 ANQGSEA. Losses at the gene ends were 7 bases for V and 3 bases for J; bases not matched to a gene: 7. CDR3 sequence (DNA): TGCAGCGCAAGGGACAGGCCGGACACCGGGGAGCTGTTTTTT. This sequence encodes CSARDRPDTGELFF.

This clonotype was recorded a few times. The chain combines TRBV6-1 with TRBJ2-1; the match to TRBD1 covers 11 bases. The CDR3 is 15 amino acids. J was trimmed by 7 bases and V by 7 bases; bases with no gene match: 9. CDR1 is MNHNS, CDR2 SASEGT, per germline. This CDR3 reads CASKTGTGGGNEQFF. As DNA, the CDR3 is TGTGCCAGCAAAACGGGGACAGGGGGTGGTAATGAGCAGTTCTTC.

This clonotype was counted between two and nine times. The genes are TRBV7-2 and TRBJ2-1; D may be TRBD1 or TRBD2 (6 bases each). Trimming shortened V by 0 bases and J by 4 bases, and 13 bases separated the two germline ends. The CDR3 runs to 16 residues. CDR1 is SGHTA, CDR2 FQGNSA, per germline. The CDR3 region has the DNA TGTGCCAGCAGCTTAGCGCTAGGGGGAGGTTACAATGAGCAGTTCTTC. Its protein is CASSLALGGGYNEQFF.